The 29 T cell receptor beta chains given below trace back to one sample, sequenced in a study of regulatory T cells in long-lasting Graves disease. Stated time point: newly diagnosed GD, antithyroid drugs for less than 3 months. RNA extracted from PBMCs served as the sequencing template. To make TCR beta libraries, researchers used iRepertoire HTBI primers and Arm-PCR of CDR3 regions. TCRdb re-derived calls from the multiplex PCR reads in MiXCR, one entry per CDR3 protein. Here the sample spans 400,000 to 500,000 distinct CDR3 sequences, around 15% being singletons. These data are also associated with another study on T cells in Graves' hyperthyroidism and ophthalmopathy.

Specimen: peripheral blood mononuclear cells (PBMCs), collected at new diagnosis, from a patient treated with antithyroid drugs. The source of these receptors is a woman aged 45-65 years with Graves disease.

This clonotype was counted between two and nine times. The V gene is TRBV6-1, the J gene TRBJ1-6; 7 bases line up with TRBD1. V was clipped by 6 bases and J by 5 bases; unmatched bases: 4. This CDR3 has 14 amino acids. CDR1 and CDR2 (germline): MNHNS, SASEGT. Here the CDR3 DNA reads TGTGCCAGCAGAGGACAGGCTAATAATTCACCCCTCCACTTT. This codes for CASRGQANNSPLHF.

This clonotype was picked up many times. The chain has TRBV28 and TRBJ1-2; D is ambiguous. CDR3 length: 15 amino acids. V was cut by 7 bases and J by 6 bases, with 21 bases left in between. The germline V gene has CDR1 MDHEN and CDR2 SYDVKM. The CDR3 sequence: CASTPIGTAPHGYTF. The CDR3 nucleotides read TGTGCCAGCACCCCTATCGGTACAGCTCCTCATGGCTACACCTTC.

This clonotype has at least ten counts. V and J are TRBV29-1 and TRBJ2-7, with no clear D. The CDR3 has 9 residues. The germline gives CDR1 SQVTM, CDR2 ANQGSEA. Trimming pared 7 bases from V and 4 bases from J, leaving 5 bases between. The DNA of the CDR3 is TGCAGCGCCATATACGAGCAGTACTTC. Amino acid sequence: CSAIYEQYF.

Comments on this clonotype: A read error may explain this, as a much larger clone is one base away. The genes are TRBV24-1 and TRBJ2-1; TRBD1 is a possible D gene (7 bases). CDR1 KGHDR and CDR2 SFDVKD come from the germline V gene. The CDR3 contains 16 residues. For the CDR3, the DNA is TGTGCCACCAGTACCCAGGGGGGTATGGAGTACAATGAGCGGTTCTTC. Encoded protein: CATSTQGGMEYNERFF.

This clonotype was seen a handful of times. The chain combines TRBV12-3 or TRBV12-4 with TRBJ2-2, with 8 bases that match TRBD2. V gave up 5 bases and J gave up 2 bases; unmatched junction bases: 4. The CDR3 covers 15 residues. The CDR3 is CASSTGTRNTGELFF. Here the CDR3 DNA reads TGTGCCAGCAGTACCGGGACTAGAAACACCGGGGAGCTGTTTTTT.

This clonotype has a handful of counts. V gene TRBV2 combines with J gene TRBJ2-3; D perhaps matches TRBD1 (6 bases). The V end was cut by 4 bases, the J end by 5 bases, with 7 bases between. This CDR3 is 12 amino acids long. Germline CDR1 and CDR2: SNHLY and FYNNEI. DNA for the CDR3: TGTGCCAGCAGTGGGACAGAAGATACGCAGTATTTT. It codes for CASSGTEDTQYF.

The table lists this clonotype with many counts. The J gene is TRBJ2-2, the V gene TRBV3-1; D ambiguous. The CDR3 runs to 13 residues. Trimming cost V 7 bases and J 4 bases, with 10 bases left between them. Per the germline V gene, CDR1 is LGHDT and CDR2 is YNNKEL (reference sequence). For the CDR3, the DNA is TGTGCCAGCATCTCTTGGGGCACCGGGGAGCTGTTTTTT. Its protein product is CASISWGTGELFF.

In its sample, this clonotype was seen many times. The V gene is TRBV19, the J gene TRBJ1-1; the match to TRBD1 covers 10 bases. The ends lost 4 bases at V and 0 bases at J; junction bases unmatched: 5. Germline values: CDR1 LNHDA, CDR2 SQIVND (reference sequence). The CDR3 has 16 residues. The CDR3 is CASSTPGQGMNTEAFF. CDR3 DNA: TGTGCCAGTAGTACACCGGGACAGGGGATGAACACTGAAGCTTTCTTT.

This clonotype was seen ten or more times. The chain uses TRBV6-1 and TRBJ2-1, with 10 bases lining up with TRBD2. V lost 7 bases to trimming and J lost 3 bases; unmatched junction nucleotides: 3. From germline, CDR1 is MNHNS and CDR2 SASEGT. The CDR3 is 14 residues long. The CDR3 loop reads CASKTSGYYNEQFF. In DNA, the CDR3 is TGTGCCAGCAAGACTAGCGGGTACTACAATGAGCAGTTCTTC.

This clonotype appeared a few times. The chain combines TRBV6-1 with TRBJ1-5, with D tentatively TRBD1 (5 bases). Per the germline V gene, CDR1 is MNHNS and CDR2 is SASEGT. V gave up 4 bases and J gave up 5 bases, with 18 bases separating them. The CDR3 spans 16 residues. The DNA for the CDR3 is TGTGCCAGCAGTGTGGACCCCGGGGGGACGCATCAGCCCCAGCATTTT. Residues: CASSVDPGGTHQPQHF.

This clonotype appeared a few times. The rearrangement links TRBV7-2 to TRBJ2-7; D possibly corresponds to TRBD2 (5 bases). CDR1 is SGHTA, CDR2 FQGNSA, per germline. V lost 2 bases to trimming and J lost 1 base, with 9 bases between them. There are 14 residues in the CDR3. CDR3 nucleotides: TGTGCCAGCAGCTTATCACTAGGGTCCTACGAGCAGTACTTC. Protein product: CASSLSLGSYEQYF.

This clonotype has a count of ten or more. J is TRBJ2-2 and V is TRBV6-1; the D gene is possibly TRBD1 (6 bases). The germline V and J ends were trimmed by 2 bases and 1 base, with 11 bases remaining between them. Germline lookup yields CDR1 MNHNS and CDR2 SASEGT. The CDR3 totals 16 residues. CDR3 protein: CASSEWGHGNTGELFF. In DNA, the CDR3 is TGTGCCAGCAGTGAATGGGGGCATGGGAACACCGGGGAGCTGTTTTTT.

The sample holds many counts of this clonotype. The CDR3 loop is CASSLRDYNEQFF. CDR3 DNA: TGTGCCAGCAGTTTACGGGATTACAATGAGCAGTTCTTC. V gene TRBV27 combines with J gene TRBJ2-1; perhaps TRBD2 as D (5 bases). V gave up 2 bases and J gave up 4 bases, with 6 bases separating them. Germline CDR1 MNHEY, CDR2 SMNVEV (reference sequence). The CDR3 covers 13 residues.

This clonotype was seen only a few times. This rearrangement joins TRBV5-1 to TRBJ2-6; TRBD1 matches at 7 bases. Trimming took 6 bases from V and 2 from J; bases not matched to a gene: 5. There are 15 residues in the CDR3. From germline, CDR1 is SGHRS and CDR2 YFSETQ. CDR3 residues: CASTATGTGANVLTF. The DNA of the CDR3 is TGCGCCAGCACCGCGACAGGGACTGGGGCCAACGTCCTGACTTTC.

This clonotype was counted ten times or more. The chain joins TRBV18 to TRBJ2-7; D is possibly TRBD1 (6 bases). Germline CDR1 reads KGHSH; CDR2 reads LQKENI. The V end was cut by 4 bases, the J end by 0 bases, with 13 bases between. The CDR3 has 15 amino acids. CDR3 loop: CASSQGHPSSYEQYF. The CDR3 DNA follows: TGTGCCAGCTCACAGGGACACCCGAGCTCCTACGAGCAGTACTTC.

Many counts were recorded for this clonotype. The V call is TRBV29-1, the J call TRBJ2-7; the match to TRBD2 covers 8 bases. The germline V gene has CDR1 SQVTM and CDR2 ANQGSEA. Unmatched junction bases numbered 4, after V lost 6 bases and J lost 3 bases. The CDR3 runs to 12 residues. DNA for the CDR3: TGCAGCGTGGGACTAGGGGACTACGAGCAGTACTTC. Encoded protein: CSVGLGDYEQYF.

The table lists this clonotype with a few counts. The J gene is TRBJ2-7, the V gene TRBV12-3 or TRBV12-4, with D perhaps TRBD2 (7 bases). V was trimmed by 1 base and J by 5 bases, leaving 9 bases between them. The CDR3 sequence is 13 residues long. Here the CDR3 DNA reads TGTGCCAGCAGTTTAGGGGAGGGGGACGAGCAGTACTTC. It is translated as CASSLGEGDEQYF.

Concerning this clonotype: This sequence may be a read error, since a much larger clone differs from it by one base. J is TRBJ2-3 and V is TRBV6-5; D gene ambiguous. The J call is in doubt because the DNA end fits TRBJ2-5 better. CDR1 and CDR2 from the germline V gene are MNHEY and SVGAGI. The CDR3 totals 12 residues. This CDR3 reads CASSWLVKTQYF. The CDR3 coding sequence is TGTGCCAGCAGTTGGCTAGTGAAGACCCAGTACTTC.

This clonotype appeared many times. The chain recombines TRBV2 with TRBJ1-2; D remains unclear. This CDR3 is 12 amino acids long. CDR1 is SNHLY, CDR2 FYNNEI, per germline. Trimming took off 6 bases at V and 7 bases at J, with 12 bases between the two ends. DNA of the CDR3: TGTGCCAGCAGCGAGGGATTCAGTGGCTACACCTTC. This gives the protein CASSEGFSGYTF.

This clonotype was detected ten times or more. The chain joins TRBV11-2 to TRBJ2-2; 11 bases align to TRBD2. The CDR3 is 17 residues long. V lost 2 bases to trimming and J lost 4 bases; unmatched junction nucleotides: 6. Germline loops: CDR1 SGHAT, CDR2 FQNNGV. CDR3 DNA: TGTGCCAGCAGCTTACTAGCGGGAGGAGTTGGCACCGGGGAGCTGTTTTTT. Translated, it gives CASSLLAGGVGTGELFF. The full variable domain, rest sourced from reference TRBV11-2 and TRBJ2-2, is EAGVAQSPRYKIIEKRQSVAFWCNPISGHATLYWYQQILGQGPKLLIQFQNNGVVDDSQLPKDRFSAERLKGVDSTLKIQPAKLEDSAVYLCASSLLAGGVGTGELFFGEGSRLTVL.

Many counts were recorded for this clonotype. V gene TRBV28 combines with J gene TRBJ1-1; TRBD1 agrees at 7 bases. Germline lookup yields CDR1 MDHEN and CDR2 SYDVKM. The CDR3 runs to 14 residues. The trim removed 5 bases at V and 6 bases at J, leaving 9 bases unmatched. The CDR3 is CASSQTGKTAEAFF. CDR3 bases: TGTGCCAGCAGTCAGACAGGGAAAACTGCTGAAGCTTTCTTT.

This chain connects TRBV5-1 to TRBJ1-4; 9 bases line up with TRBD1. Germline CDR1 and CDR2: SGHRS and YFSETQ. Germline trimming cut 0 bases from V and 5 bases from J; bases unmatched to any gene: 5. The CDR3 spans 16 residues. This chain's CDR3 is CASSLATGGSNEKLFF. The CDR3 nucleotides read TGCGCCAGCAGCTTGGCCACAGGGGGCTCCAATGAAAAACTGTTTTTT.

CDR3 loop: CASSYTGGRTEAFF. The CDR3 DNA reads TGTGCCAGCAGTTACACCGGGGGCCGGACTGAAGCTTTCTTT. The rearrangement uses TRBV6-2 or TRBV6-3 and TRBJ1-1, with D maybe TRBD1 (6 bases). Trimming pared 2 bases from V and 5 bases from J, leaving 12 bases between. Germline loops: CDR1 MNHEY, CDR2 SVGEGT. The CDR3 loop spans 14 amino acids.

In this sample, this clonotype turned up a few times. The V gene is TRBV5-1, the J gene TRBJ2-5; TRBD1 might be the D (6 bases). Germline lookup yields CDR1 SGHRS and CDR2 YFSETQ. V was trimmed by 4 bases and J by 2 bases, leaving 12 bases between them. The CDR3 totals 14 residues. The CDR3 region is CASSHGRGQETQYF. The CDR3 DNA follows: TGCGCCAGCAGCCACGGTAGGGGGCAAGAGACCCAGTACTTC.

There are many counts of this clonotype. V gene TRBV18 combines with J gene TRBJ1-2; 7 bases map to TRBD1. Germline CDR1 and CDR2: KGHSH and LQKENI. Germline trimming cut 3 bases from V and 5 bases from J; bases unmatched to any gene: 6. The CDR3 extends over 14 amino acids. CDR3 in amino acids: CASSPDRVRYGYTF. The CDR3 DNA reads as TGTGCCAGCTCACCCGACAGGGTTAGGTATGGCTACACCTTC.

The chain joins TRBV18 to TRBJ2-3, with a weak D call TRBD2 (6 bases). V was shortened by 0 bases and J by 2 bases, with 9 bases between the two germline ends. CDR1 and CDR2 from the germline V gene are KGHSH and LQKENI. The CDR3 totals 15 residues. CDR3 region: CASSPPGLTTDTQYF. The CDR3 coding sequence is TGTGCCAGCTCACCACCGGGACTCACCACAGATACGCAGTATTTT.

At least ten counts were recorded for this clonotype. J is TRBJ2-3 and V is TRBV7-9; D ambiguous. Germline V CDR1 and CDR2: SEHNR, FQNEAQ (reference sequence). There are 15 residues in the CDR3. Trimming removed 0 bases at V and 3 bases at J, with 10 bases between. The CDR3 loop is CASSLAQHITDTQYF. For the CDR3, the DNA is TGTGCCAGCAGCTTAGCGCAACACATTACAGATACGCAGTATTTT. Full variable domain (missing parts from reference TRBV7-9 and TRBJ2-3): DTGVSQNPRHKITKRGQNVTFRCDPISEHNRLYWYRQTLGQGPEFLTYFQNEAQLEKSRLLSDRFSAERPKGSFSTLEIQRTEQGDSAMYLCASSLAQHITDTQYFGPGTRLTVL.

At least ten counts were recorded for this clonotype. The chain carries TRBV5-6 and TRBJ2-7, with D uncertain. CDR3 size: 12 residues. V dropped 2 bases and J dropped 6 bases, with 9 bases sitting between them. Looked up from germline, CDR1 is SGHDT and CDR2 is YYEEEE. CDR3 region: CASSFGPGEQYF. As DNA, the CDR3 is TGTGCCAGCAGCTTCGGACCCGGCGAGCAGTACTTC.

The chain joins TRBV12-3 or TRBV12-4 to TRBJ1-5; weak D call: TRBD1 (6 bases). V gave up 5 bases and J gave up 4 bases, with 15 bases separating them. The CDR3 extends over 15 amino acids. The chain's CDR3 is CASSPIGGGNQPQHF. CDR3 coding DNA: TGTGCCAGCAGTCCCATTGGGGGCGGGAATCAGCCCCAGCATTTT.